This T cell receptor (beta chain) comes out of a study of T cell responses to AZD1222 COVID-19 vaccine. Study outcomes and limitations: Spike-specific TCRs gained breadth and depth after people received two AZD1222 doses.

Assay used: immunoSEQ multiplex PCR; TCRdb lists only in-frame clones, some missing. The sample includes under 100,000 clones, over 85% of them seen just once. V was shortened by 2 bases and J by 1 base, with 5 bases between the two germline ends. Looked up from germline, CDR1 is KGHSH and CDR2 is LQKENI. CDR3 length: 13 amino acids. This clone was seen once. Its antigen is currently unknown. The chain combines TRBV18 with TRBJ1-1; the D is unclear. The specimen was peripheral blood, collected 28 days after the second AZD1222 dose. The TCR sequence derives from an adult who received the AZD1222 COVID-19 vaccine. CDR3 nucleotide sequence: TGTGCCAGCTCACCAAAACAGAACACTGAAGCTTTCTTT. This gives the protein CASSPKQNTEAFF. The variable domain in full, with the rest retrieved from reference TRBV18 and TRBJ1-1, is NAGVMQNPRHLVRRRGQEARLRCSPMKGHSHVYWYRQLPEEGLKFMVYLQKENIIDESGMPKERFSAEFPKEGPSILRIQQVVRGDSAAYFCASSPKQNTEAFFGQGTRLTVV.